This T cell receptor beta chain came from a study of blood T cell repertoires in COVID-19. Trimming took 4 bases from V and 7 from J; bases not matched to a gene: 10. The germline CDR1 and CDR2 sequences are SNHLY and FYNNEI. The CDR3 consists of 16 residues. Here immunoSEQ multiplex PCR was the method, and the copy in TCRdb shows in-frame clones only, minus some. The table includes about 200,000 clones, 70% to 90% detected once. The chain uses TRBV2 and TRBJ2-2; TRBD2 agrees at 9 bases. The sequencing sample was made of PBMCs or T cells enriched from blood (not recorded which). The TCR comes from a middle-aged woman with acute COVID-19. DNA for the CDR3: TGTGCCAGCAGTGTTCTAGGCGGGGGGGCCAACGGGGAGCTGTTTTTT. This encodes CASSVLGGGANGELFF.